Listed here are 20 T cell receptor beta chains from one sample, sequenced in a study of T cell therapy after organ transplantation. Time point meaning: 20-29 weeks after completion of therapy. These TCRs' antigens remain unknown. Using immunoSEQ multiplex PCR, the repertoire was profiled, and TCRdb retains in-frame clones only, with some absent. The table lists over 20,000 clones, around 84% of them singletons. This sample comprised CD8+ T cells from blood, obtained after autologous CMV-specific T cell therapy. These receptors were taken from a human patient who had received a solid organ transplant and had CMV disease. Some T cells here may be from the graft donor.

In nucleotides, the CDR3 is TGTGCCAGCAGCCACCTCGGACAGGCCCTAGATAATTCACCCCTCCACTTT. It is translated as CASSHLGQALDNSPLHF. The genes are TRBV4-2 and TRBJ1-6, with TRBD1 matching 7 bases. CDR1 and CDR2 (germline): LGHNA, YNFKEQ. The length of the CDR3 is 17 residues. V lost 3 bases to trimming and J lost 5 bases; unmatched junction nucleotides: 10.

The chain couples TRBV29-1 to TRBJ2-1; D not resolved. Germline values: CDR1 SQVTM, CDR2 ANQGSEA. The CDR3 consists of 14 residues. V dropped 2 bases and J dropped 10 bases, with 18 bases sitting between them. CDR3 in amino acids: CSVEKDYFGREQFF. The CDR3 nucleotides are TGCAGCGTTGAAAAGGATTACTTTGGACGCGAGCAGTTCTTC.

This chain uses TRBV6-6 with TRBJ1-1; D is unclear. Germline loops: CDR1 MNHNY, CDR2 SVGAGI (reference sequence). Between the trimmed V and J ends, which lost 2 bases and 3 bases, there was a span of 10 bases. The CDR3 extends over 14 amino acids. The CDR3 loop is CASSYQTYDTEAFF. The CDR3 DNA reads TGTGCCAGCAGTTACCAGACATATGACACTGAAGCTTTCTTT.

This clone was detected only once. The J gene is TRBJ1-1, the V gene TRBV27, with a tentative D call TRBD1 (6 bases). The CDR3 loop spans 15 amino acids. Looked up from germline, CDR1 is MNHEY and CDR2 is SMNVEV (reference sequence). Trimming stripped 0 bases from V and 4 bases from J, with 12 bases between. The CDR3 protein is CASSLSTTGFTEAFF. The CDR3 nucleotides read TGTGCCAGCAGTTTATCCACAACAGGGTTCACTGAAGCTTTCTTT.

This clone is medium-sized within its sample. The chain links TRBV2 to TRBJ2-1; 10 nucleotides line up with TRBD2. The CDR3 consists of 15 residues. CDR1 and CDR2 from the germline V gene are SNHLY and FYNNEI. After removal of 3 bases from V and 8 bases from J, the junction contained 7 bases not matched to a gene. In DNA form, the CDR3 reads TGTGCCAGCAGTGATCCGGCTAGCGGGAGCTATGAGCAGTTCTTC. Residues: CASSDPASGSYEQFF. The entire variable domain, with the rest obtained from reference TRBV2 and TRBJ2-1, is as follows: EPEVTQTPSHQVTQMGQEVILRCVPISNHLYFYWYRQILGQKVEFLVSFYNNEISEKSEIFDDQFSVERPDGSNFTLKIRSTKLEDSAMYFCASSDPASGSYEQFFGPGTRLTVL.

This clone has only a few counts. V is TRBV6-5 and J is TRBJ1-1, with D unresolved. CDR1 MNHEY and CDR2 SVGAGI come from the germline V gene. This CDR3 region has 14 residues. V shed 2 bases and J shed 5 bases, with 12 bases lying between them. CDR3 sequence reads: CASSYRVADTEAFF. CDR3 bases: TGTGCCAGCAGTTACAGGGTAGCGGATACTGAAGCTTTCTTT.

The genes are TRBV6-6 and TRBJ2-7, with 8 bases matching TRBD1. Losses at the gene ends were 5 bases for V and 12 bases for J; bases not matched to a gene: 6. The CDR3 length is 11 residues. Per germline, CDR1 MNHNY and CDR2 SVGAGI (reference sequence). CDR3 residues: CASSIVDRVYF. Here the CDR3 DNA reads TGTGCCAGCAGTATTGTGGACAGGGTGTACTTC.

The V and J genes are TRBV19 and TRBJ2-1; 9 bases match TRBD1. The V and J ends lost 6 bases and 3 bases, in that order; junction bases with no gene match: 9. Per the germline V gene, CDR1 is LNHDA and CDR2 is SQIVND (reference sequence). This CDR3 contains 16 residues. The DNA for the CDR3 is TGTGCCAGTAGCGGGACAGGGTCGAGCGGCTACAATGAGCAGTTCTTC. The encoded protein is CASSGTGSSGYNEQFF.

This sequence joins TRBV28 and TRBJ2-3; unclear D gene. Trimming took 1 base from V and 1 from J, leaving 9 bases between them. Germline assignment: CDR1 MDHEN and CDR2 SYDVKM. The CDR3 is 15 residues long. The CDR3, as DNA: TGTGCCAGCAGTTTATTTGCAGAAGGCACAGATACGCAGTATTTT. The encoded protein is CASSLFAEGTDTQYF.

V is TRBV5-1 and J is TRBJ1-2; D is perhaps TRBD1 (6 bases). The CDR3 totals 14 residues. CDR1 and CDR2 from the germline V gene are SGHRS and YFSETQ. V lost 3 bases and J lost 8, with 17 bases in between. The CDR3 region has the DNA TGCGCCAGCAGCTCCCTGGAGGGGGTAGGGGGCTACACCTTC. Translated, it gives CASSSLEGVGGYTF.

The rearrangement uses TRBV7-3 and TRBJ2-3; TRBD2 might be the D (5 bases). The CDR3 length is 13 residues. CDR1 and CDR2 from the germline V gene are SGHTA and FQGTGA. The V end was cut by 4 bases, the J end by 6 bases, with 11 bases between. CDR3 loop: CASSYTRADTQYF. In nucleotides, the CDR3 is TGTGCCAGCAGCTACACTAGGGCCGATACGCAGTATTTT.

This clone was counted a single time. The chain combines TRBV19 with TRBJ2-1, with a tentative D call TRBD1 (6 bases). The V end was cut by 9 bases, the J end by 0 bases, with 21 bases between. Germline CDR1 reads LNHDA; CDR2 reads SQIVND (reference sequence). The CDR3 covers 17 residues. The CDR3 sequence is CARHRVPCASSYNEQFF. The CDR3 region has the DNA TGTGCCAGGCACAGGGTCCCCTGCGCCAGCTCCTACAATGAGCAGTTCTTC.

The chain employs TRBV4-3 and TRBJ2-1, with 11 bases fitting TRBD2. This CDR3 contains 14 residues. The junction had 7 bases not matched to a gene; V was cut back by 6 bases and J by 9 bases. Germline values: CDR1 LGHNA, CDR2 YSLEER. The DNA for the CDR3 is TGCGCCAGCAGAGAGATAGCGGGGGGGGGTGAGCAGTTCTTC. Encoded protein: CASREIAGGGEQFF.

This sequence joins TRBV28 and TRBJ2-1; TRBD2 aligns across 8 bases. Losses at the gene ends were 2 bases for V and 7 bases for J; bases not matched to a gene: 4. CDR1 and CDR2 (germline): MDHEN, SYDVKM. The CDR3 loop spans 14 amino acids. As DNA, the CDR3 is TGTGCCAGCAGTTTAAACGGACTAGCAAATGAGCAGTTCTTC. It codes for CASSLNGLANEQFF. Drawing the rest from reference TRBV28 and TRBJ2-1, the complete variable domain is DVKVTQSSRYLVKRTGEKVFLECVQDMDHENMFWYRQDPGLGLRLIYFSYDVKMKEKGDIPEGYSVSREKKERFSLILESASTNQTSMYLCASSLNGLANEQFFGPGTRLTVL.

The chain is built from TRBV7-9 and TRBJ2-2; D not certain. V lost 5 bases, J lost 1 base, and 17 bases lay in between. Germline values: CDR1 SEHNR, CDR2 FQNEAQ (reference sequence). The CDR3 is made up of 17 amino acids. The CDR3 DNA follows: TGTGCCAGCAGCCCCGTGAAACAGAGCATGAACACCGGGGAGCTGTTTTTT. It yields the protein CASSPVKQSMNTGELFF.

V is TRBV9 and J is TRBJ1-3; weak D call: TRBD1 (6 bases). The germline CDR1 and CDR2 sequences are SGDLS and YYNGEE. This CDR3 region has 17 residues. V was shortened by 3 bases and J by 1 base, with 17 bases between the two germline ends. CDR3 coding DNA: TGTGCCAGCAGCGCCAAAAGGGGGATAATTTCTGGAAACACCATATATTTT. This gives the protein CASSAKRGIISGNTIYF.

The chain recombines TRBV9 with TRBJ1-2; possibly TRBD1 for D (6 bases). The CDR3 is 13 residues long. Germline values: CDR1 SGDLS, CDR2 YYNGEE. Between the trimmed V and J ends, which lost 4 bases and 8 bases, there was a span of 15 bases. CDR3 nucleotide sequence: TGTGCCAGCAGCCCGGGGGCGCTGGGCGGCTACACCTTC. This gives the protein CASSPGALGGYTF. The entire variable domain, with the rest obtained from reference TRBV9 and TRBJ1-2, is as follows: DSGVTQTPKHLITATGQRVTLRCSPRSGDLSVYWYQQSLDQGLQFLIQYYNGEERAKGNILERFSAQQFPDLHSELNLSSLELGDSALYFCASSPGALGGYTFGSGTRLTVV.

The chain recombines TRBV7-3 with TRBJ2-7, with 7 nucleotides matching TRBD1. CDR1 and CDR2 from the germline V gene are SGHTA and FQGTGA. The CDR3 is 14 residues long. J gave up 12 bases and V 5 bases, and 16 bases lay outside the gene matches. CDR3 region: CASSPATGRNSLYF. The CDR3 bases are TGTGCCAGCAGCCCCGCGACAGGGAGAAACAGTCTGTACTTC.

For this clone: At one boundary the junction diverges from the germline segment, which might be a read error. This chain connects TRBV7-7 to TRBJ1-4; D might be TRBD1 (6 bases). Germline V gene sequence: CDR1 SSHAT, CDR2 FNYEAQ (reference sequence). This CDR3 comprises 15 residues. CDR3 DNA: TGTGCTAGCAGCTTAGCGTACGGGGGCGATGAAAAACTGTTTTTT. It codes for CASSLAYGGDEKLFF.

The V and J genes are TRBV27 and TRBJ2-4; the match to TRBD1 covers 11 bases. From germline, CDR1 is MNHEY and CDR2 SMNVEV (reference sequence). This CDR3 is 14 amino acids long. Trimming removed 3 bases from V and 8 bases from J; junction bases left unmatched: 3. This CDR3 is CASSFGQGAYIQYF. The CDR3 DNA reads TGTGCCAGCAGTTTTGGACAGGGGGCTTACATTCAGTACTTC.